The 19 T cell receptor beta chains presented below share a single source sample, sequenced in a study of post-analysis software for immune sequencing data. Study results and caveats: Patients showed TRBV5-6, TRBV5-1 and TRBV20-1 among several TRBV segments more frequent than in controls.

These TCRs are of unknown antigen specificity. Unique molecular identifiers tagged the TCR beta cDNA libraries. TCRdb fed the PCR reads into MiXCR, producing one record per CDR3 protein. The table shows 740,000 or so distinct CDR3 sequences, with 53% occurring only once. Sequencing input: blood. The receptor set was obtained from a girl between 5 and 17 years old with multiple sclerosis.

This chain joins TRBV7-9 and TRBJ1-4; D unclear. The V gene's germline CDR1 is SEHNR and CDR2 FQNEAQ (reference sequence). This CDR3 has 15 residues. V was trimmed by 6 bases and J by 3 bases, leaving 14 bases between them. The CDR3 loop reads CASSPMGSPNEKLFF. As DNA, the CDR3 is TGTGCCAGCAGTCCCATGGGGAGTCCTAATGAAAAACTGTTTTTT.

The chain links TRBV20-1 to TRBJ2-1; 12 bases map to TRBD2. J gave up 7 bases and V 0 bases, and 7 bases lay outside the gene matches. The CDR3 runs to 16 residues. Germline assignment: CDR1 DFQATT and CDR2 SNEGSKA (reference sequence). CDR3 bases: TGCAGTGCTAGAGACCTAGCGGGGGGGCCGGGAAATGAGCAGTTCTTC. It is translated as CSARDLAGGPGNEQFF.

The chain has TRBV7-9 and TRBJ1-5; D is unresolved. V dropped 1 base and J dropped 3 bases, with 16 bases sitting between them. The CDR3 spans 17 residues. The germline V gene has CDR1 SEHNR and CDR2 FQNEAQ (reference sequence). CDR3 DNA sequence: TGTGCCAGCAGCTTAGGCGCCTCGGGAAATATCAATCAGCCCCAGCATTTT. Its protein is CASSLGASGNINQPQHF.

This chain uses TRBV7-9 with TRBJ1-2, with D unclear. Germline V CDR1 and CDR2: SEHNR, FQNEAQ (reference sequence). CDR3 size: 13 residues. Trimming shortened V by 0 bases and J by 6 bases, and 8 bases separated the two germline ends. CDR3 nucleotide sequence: TGTGCCAGCAGCTTAGCGCTCTATGATGGCTACACCTTC. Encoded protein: CASSLALYDGYTF.

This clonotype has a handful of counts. CDR3 sequence: CSARDLRGIHEQYF. Written as DNA, the CDR3 is TGCAGTGCTAGAGATCTCAGGGGGATCCACGAGCAGTACTTC. The chain recombines TRBV20-1 with TRBJ2-7; TRBD1 matches 7 bases. This CDR3 spans 14 amino acids. Germline V gives CDR1 DFQATT, CDR2 SNEGSKA (reference sequence). Trimming at V came to 0 bases and at J to 5 bases, leaving 7 bases not matched to a gene.

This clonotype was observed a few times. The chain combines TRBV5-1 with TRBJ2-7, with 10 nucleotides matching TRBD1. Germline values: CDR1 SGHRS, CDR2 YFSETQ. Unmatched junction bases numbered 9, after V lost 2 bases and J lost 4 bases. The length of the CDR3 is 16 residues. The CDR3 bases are TGCGCCAGCAGCTTCCGACGGACAGGGGGAAAGTACGAGCAGTACTTC. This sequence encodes CASSFRRTGGKYEQYF. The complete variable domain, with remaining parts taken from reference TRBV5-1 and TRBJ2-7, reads KAGVTQTPRYLIKTRGQQVTLSCSPISGHRSVSWYQQTPGQGLQFLFEYFSETQRNKGNFPGRFSGRQFSNSRSEMNVSTLELGDSALYLCASSFRRTGGKYEQYFGPGTRLTVT.

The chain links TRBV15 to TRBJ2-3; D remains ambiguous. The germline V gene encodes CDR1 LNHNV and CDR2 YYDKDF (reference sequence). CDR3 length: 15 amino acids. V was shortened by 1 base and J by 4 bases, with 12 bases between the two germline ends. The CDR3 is CATSRVLRNSDTQYF. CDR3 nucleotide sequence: TGTGCCACCAGCAGAGTACTGCGCAATTCAGATACGCAGTATTTT. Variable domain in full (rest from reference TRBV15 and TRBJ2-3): DAMVIQNPRYQVTQFGKPVTLSCSQTLNHNVMYWYQQKSSQAPKLLFHYYDKDFNNEADTPDNFQSRRPNTSFCFLDIRSPGLGDTAMYLCATSRVLRNSDTQYFGPGTRLTVL.

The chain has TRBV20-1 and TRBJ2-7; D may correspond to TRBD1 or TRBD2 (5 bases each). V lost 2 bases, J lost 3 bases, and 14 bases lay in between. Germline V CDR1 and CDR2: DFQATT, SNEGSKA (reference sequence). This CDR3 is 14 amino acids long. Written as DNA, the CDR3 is TGCAGTGCTAGACCGCCGGGACGGAACTACGAGCAGTACTTC. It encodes CSARPPGRNYEQYF.

DNA for the CDR3: TGCAGCTATCAGCCGGGACGGGGCCACGAGCAGTACTTC. Its translation is CSYQPGRGHEQYF. The chain employs TRBV29-1 and TRBJ2-5; perhaps D is TRBD1 or TRBD2 (5 bases each). The last part of the DNA fits TRBJ2-7 better; the J call may be wrong. From germline, CDR1 is SQVTM and CDR2 ANQGSEA. This CDR3 contains 13 residues.

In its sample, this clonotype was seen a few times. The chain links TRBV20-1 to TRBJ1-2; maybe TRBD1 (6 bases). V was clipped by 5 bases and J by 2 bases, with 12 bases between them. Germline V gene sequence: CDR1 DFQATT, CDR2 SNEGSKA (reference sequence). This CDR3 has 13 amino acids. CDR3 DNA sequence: TGCAGTGCTCCACAGGGAATAAACTATGGCTACACCTTC. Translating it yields CSAPQGINYGYTF.

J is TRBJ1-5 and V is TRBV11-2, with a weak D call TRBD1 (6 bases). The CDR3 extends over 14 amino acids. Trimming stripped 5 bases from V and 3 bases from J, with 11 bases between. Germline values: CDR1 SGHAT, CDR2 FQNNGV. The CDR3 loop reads CASSMGQTNQPQHF. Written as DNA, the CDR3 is TGTGCCAGCAGCATGGGACAAACCAATCAGCCCCAGCATTTT.

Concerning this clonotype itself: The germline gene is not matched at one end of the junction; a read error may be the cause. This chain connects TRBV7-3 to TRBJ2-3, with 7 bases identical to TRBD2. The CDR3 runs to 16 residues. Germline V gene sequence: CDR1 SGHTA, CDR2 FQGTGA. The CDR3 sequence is CVSSLTTGGSTDTQYF. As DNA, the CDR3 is TGTGTCAGCAGCTTAACGACGGGAGGCTCCACAGATACGCAGTATTTT.

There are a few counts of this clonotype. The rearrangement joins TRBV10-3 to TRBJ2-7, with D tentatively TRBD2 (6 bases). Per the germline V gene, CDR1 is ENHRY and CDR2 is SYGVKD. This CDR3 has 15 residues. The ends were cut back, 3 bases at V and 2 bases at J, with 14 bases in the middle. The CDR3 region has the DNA TGTGCCATCAGTGATAGGCGGGATTCGGCCTACGAGCAGTACTTC. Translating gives CAISDRRDSAYEQYF.

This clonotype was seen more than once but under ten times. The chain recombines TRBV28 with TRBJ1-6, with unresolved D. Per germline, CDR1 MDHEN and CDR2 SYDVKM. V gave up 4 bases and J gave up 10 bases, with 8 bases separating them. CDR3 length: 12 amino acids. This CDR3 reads CASSYPISPLHF. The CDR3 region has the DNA TGTGCCAGCAGTTACCCAATATCACCCCTCCACTTT.

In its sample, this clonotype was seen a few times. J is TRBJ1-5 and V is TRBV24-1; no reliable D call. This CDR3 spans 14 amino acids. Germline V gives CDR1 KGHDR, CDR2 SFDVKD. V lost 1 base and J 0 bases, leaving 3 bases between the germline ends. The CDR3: CATSDFGSNQPQHF. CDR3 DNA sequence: TGTGCCACCAGTGATTTCGGTAGCAATCAGCCCCAGCATTTT.

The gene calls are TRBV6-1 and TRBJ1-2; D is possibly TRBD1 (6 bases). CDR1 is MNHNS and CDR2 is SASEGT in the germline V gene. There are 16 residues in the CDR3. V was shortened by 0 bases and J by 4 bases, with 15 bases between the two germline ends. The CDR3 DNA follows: TGTGCCAGCAGTGAAGCTGTAGAGACAGGATTCTATGGCTACACCTTC. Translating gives CASSEAVETGFYGYTF.

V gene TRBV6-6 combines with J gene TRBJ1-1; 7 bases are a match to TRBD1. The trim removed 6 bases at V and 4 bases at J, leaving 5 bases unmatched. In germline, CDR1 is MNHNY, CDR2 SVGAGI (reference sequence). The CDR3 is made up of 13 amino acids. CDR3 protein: CASSNRGGTEAFF. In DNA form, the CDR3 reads TGTGCCAGCAGCAACAGGGGCGGCACTGAAGCTTTCTTT.

CDR3: CASSLERLANYGYTF. The CDR3 DNA is TGTGCCAGCAGCTTGGAACGGTTAGCTAACTATGGCTACACCTTC. J is TRBJ1-2 and V is TRBV5-5; D remains ambiguous. This CDR3 is 15 amino acids long. Trimming took off 0 bases at V and 0 bases at J, with 9 bases between the two ends. In germline, CDR1 is SGHKS, CDR2 YYEKEE (reference sequence). Based on the CDR3 plus reference TRBV5-5 and TRBJ1-2, the full variable domain is DAGVTQSPTHLIKTRGQQVTLRCSPISGHKSVSWYQQVLGQGPQFIFQYYEKEERGRGNFPDRFSARQFPNYSSELNVNALLLGDSALYLCASSLERLANYGYTFGSGTRLTVV.

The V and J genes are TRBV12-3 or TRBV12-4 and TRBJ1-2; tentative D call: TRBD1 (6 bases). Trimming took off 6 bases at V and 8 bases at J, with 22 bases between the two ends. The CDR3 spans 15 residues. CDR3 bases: TGTGCCAGCAGCCCCAAGGAGGCAGGGGTGCGGGGCTACACCTTC. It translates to CASSPKEAGVRGYTF.